The 17 T cell receptor beta chains reported below all come from one sample, sequenced in a study of blood T cell repertoires in COVID-19. Generated by immunoSEQ multiplex PCR, the TCRdb table keeps only in-frame clones and is missing some. The table has 200,000 to 300,000 clones, more than 65% seen once. Sequenced sample: peripheral blood. All receptors derive from a man aged 35-49 years who had recovered from COVID-19.

The CDR3 is CASGPGQTSSTDTQYF. CDR3 bases: TGTGCTAGTGGCCCCGGACAGACATCTAGCACAGATACGCAGTATTTT. V and J are TRBV12-5 and TRBJ2-3, with a weak D call TRBD1 (6 bases). V lost 6 bases, J lost 0 bases, and 16 bases lay in between. The CDR3 has 16 residues. Germline V gene lookup returns CDR1 LGHNT and CDR2 FRNRAP.

J is TRBJ1-2 and V is TRBV5-1; possibly TRBD1 for D (6 bases). V lost 1 base and J lost 8, with 18 bases in between. The CDR3 length is 15 residues. Germline-derived CDR1 and CDR2 are SGHRS and YFSETQ. CDR3 in DNA: TGCGCCAGCAGCTTGACCCGGGACAACGTGTCAGGCTACACCTTC. Its protein is CASSLTRDNVSGYTF.

CDR3 sequence (DNA): TGCAGCGTTGAAGCGCCAGGGCAGCCGACTTCCGAAAAACTGTTTTTT. As protein: CSVEAPGQPTSEKLFF. V is TRBV29-1 and J is TRBJ1-4; TRBD1 might be the D (5 bases). The germline CDR1 and CDR2 sequences are SQVTM and ANQGSEA. The length of the CDR3 is 16 residues. Trimming cost V 1 base and J 8 bases, with 20 bases left between them.

The chain links TRBV27 to TRBJ1-4, with 9 bases fitting TRBD1. Germline V lookup: CDR1 MNHEY, CDR2 SMNVEV (reference sequence). This CDR3 is 16 amino acids long. With V trimmed by 6 bases and J by 3 bases, 8 bases remained unmatched. CDR3 residues: CASSQIYRGPNEKLFF. The CDR3 DNA is TGTGCCAGCAGCCAAATATACAGGGGGCCTAATGAAAAACTGTTTTTT.

The V and J genes are TRBV10-3 and TRBJ2-2; D is unresolved. CDR3 length equals 13 residues. Germline CDR1 is ENHRY and CDR2 is SYGVKD. V gave up 6 bases and J gave up 4 bases, with 9 bases separating them. CDR3 residues: CAISGLSTGELFF. The DNA for the CDR3 is TGTGCCATCAGCGGGTTGAGCACCGGGGAGCTGTTTTTT.

The rearrangement links TRBV11-2 to TRBJ2-2; D remains unclear. CDR1 SGHAT and CDR2 FQNNGV come from the germline V gene. Trimming shortened V by 5 bases and J by 4 bases, and 8 bases separated the two germline ends. CDR3 length: 13 residues. CDR3 in DNA: TGTGCCAGCAGCAAAAAGCGCACCGGGGAGCTGTTTTTT. Translation gives CASSKKRTGELFF. Using reference TRBV11-2 and TRBJ2-2 for the parts outside the CDR3, the full variable domain is EAGVAQSPRYKIIEKRQSVAFWCNPISGHATLYWYQQILGQGPKLLIQFQNNGVVDDSQLPKDRFSAERLKGVDSTLKIQPAKLEDSAVYLCASSKKRTGELFFGEGSRLTVL.

CDR3 amino acids: CASSLQSWYEQYF. For the CDR3, the DNA is TGTGCCAGCTCACTACAGTCGTGGTACGAGCAGTACTTC. The chain uses TRBV18 and TRBJ2-7; no clear D gene. Germline V gene lookup returns CDR1 KGHSH and CDR2 LQKENI. The V gene lost 4 bases and the J gene lost 4 bases, with 11 bases spanning the gap. The CDR3 covers 13 residues.

The chain joins TRBV5-1 to TRBJ1-4, with a possible D match to TRBD1 (6 bases). Trimming took 1 base from V and 6 from J, leaving 13 bases between them. The CDR3 length is 15 residues. CDR1 is SGHRS, CDR2 YFSETQ, per germline. CDR3 sequence reads: CASSLLGARDEKLFF. For the CDR3, the DNA is TGCGCCAGCAGCTTGTTGGGGGCTAGGGATGAAAAACTGTTTTTT.

V usage is TRBV6-6 and J usage is TRBJ2-7; maybe TRBD1 (6 bases). From germline, CDR1 is MNHNY and CDR2 SVGAGI (reference sequence). Trimming removed 4 bases from V and 0 bases from J, with 13 bases in between. CDR3 length equals 15 residues. The CDR3 region has the DNA TGTGCCAGCAGTTCGTCGGGGACATTCTCCTACGAGCAGTACTTC. As protein: CASSSSGTFSYEQYF.

J is TRBJ1-6 and V is TRBV27; weak D call: TRBD1 (5 bases). Trimming removed 3 bases at V and 10 bases at J, with 13 bases between. The CDR3 has 14 amino acids. Germline values: CDR1 MNHEY, CDR2 SMNVEV (reference sequence). The CDR3 bases are TGTGCCAGCAGTTTCCAGGGCCCGAGGTCACCCCTCCACTTT. It yields the protein CASSFQGPRSPLHF.

The genes are TRBV4-2 and TRBJ1-1, with 7 positions matching TRBD1. V was clipped by 4 bases and J by 3 bases; unmatched bases: 5. CDR1 LGHNA and CDR2 YNFKEQ come from the germline V gene. The CDR3 totals 14 residues. The CDR3 region has the DNA TGTGCCAGCAGCCGCCCCGGGACAGACACTGAAGCTTTCTTT. It is translated as CASSRPGTDTEAFF.

The rearrangement links TRBV11-2 to TRBJ2-7; D remains ambiguous. Trimming removed 5 bases from V and 1 base from J, with 15 bases in between. This CDR3 is built from 15 residues. Germline V gene sequence: CDR1 SGHAT, CDR2 FQNNGV. The chain's CDR3 is CASSPLLPGSYEQYF. In DNA form, the CDR3 reads TGTGCCAGCAGCCCGCTCCTACCGGGTTCCTACGAGCAGTACTTC.

The CDR3 DNA is TGTGCCAGCAGTTGGAGGGACAGGGGTTACGAGCAGTACTTC. Protein sequence: CASSWRDRGYEQYF. V gene TRBV6-2 or TRBV6-3 combines with J gene TRBJ2-7; 10 bases are shared with TRBD1. CDR1 and CDR2 from the germline V gene are MNHEY and SVGEGT. The CDR3 is 14 amino acids. The V gene end was trimmed by 4 bases and the J gene end by 4 bases; junction bases not matched to a gene: 4.

V usage is TRBV19 and J usage is TRBJ1-5; D might be TRBD1 (6 bases). Deletions cut 6 bases from V and 7 bases from J, with 13 bases between. In germline, CDR1 is LNHDA, CDR2 SQIVND (reference sequence). This CDR3 has 13 residues. CDR3 amino acids: CASSPQGEQPQHF. In DNA form, the CDR3 reads TGTGCCAGTAGCCCACAGGGTGAACAGCCCCAGCATTTT.

The CDR3 here is CASSLGVSDTQYF. The DNA for the CDR3 is TGCGCCAGCAGCTTGGGAGTTTCAGATACGCAGTATTTT. The rearrangement links TRBV5-1 to TRBJ2-3; D unresolved. V lost 0 bases and J lost 4, with 6 bases in between. The length of the CDR3 is 13 residues. From germline, CDR1 is SGHRS and CDR2 YFSETQ.

The rearrangement links TRBV6-5 to TRBJ1-1; D unresolved. Trimming pared 7 bases from V and 7 bases from J, leaving 10 bases between. This CDR3 is built from 11 residues. Germline V gives CDR1 MNHEY, CDR2 SVGAGI. In DNA, the CDR3 is TGTGCCAGCATCTTCCGGGGTGAAGCTTTCTTT. Translation gives CASIFRGEAFF.

V usage is TRBV19 and J usage is TRBJ1-5; D is uncertain. Germline-derived CDR1 and CDR2 are LNHDA and SQIVND (reference sequence). The germline V and J ends were trimmed by 5 bases and 2 bases, with 4 bases remaining between them. CDR3 length equals 12 residues. Here the CDR3 reads CASSVGNQPQHF. CDR3 nucleotide sequence: TGTGCCAGTAGTGTCGGCAATCAGCCCCAGCATTTT.